What follows describes a single T cell receptor (beta chain). These data belong to a study of blood T cell repertoires in COVID-19. Assay: immunoSEQ multiplex PCR; the TCRdb copy retains only in-frame clones and omits some. Altogether more than 350,000 clones are present, around 87% being singletons, with the ten largest covering around 1%. The CDR3 contains 14 residues. The ends were cut back, 9 bases at V and 0 bases at J, with 15 bases in the middle. Germline CDR1 reads SGHNT; CDR2 reads YENEEA. Cohort placement rested on clinical history that participants reported themselves. Two negative PCRs, clearance, or symptom resolution had been documented for recovered Cohort 3 donors.

Sequencing used PBMCs or T cells enriched from blood (not recorded which). This sequence originates from a man aged 18-30 years who had recovered from COVID-19. The J gene is TRBJ2-7, the V gene TRBV11-3; D is perhaps TRBD2 (5 bases). CDR3 bases: TGTGCCAGGATGACTAAGGGCCTCTCCTACGAGCAGTACTTC. Translation gives CARMTKGLSYEQYF.